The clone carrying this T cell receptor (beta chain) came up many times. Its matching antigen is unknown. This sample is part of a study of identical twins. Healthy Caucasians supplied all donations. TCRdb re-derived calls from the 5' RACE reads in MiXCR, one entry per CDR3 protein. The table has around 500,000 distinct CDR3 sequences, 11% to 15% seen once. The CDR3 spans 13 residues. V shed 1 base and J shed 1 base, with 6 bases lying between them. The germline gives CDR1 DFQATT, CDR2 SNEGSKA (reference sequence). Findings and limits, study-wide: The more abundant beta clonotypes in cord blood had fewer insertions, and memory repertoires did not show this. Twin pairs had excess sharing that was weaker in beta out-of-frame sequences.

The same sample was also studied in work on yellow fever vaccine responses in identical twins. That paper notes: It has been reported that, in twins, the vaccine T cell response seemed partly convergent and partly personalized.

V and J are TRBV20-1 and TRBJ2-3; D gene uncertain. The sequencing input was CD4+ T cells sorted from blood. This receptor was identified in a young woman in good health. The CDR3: CSARGPGTDTQYF. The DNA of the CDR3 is TGCAGTGCTAGAGGGCCTGGCACAGATACGCAGTATTTT.